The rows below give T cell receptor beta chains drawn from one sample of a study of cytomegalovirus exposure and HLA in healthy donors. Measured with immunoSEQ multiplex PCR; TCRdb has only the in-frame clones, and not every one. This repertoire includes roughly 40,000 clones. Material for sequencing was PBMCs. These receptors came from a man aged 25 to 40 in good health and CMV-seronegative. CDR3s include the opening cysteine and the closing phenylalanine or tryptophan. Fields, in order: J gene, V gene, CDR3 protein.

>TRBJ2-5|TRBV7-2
CASSLGRDRGSRMQETQYF
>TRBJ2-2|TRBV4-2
CASSPQTSGTPTGELFF
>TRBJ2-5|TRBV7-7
CASSIQGGETQYF
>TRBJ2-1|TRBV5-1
CASSPNGGTGVVLDEQFF
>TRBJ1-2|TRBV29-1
CSASIGDGYTF
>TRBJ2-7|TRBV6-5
CASRTSGTPGEQYF
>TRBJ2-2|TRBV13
CASGTTTGELFF
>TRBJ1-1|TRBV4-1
CASSQDRGQGTEAFF
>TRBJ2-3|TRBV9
CASSVLSGVSTDTQYF
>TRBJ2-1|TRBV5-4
CASSGGTGTYNEQFF
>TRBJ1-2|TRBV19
CASSIDGQGTNGYTF
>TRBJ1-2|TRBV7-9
CASSLSSNYGYTF
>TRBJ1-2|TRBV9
CASSVAKGVNGYTF
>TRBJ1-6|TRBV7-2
CASSLDGQSGTLPLHF
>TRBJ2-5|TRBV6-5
CASTGNQETQYF
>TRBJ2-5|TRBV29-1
CSVEDRVSQETQYF
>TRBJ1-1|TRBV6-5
CASTRTGRGTEAFF
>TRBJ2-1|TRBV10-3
CAISVGAGGQYNEQFF
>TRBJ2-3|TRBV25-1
CASSETGDLGDTQYF
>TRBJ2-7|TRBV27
CASSLRTSGMDYYEQYF
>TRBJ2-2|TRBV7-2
CASSPPGLELFF
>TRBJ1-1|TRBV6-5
CASSLGQVNTEAFF
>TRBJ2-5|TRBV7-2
CASSQRTAQETQYF
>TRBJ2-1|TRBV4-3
CASSRRLAEYNEQFF
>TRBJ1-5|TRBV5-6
CASSLQGVNQPQHF
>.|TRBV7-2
CASSLSHGLIYEQYF
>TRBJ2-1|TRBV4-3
CASSRQAGEGIEQFF
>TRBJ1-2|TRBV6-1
CASSERNAMAGGGYTF
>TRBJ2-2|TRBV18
CASSPRPTGEDTGELFF
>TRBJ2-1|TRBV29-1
CSVEGWTSGNNEQFF
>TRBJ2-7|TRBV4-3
CASSQDQGTGSYEQYF
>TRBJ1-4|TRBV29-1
CSVASINEKLFF
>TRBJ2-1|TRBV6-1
CATVWTRLYNEQFF
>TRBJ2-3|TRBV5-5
CASSPELAGAGDTQYF
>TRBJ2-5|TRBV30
CAWSAKREYQETQYF
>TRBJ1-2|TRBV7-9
CASSSGFGTGDGYTF
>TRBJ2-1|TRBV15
CATSGRLAGLNEQFF
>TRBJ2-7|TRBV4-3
CASSQGSAGVHEQYF
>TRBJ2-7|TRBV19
CASSPDREVRYEQYF
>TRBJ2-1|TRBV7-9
CASSINNEQFF
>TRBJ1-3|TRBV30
CAWILWTGSGNTIYF
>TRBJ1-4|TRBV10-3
CAISEVRGEEKLFF
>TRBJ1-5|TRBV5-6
CASSFGTGNQPQHF
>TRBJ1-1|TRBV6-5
CASRVGAGDTEAFF
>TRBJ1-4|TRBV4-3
CASSQGDLRGGKLFF
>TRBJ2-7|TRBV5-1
CASSPTGGRSYEQYF
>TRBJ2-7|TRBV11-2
CASSAGQLSYEQYF